The next 32 T cell receptor beta chains were all read from a single sample in a study of CD8 T cells in Susac syndrome. With random hexamers, 0.5 to 1 ug RNA was reverse transcribed. TCRdb recomputed calls from the immunoSEQ multiplex PCR reads with MiXCR, one row per CDR3 protein. The repertoire holds some 200,000 distinct CDR3 sequences, with approximately 94% as singletons. Source material: CD4+ T cells from PBMCs. The source of these receptors is a human donor with Susac syndrome.

The V and J genes are TRBV30 and TRBJ1-1; TRBD1 might be the D (6 bases). CDR3 length: 11 residues. Trimming took off 2 bases at V and 5 bases at J, with 6 bases between the two ends. Germline loops: CDR1 GTSNPN, CDR2 SVGIG (reference sequence). The CDR3 is CAWSRGTEAFF. CDR3 nucleotides: TGTGCCTGGAGTAGGGGGACTGAAGCTTTCTTT. Combining the CDR3 with reference TRBV30 and TRBJ1-1 gives the whole variable domain SQTIHQWPATLVQPVGSPLSLECTVEGTSNPNLYWYRQAAGRGLQLLFYSVGIGQISSEVPQNLSASRPQDRQFILSSKKLLLSDSGFYLCAWSRGTEAFFGQGTRLTVV.

V usage is TRBV9 and J usage is TRBJ2-2; no reliable D call. This CDR3 comprises 16 residues. Germline CDR1 SGDLS, CDR2 YYNGEE. Trimming removed 1 base at V and 3 bases at J, with 13 bases between. The CDR3 reads CASSVTTTQYTGELFF. For the CDR3, the DNA is TGTGCCAGCAGCGTAACGACGACCCAATACACCGGGGAGCTGTTTTTT.

The J gene is TRBJ1-1, the V gene TRBV7-3; D gene unclear. The CDR3 contains 13 residues. Trimming shortened V by 4 bases and J by 6 bases, and 12 bases separated the two germline ends. Germline CDR1 reads SGHTA; CDR2 reads FQGTGA. CDR3 in DNA: TGTGCCAGCAGCTCTAGAGGGTTCTCTGAAGCTTTCTTT. Amino acid sequence: CASSSRGFSEAFF. Based on the CDR3 plus reference TRBV7-3 and TRBJ1-1, the full variable domain is GAGVSQTPSNKVTEKGKYVELRCDPISGHTALYWYRQSLGQGPEFLIYFQGTGAADDSGLPNDRFFAVRPEGSVSTLKIQRTERGDSAVYLCASSSRGFSEAFFGQGTRLTVV.

V gene TRBV9 combines with J gene TRBJ2-1, with 7 bases aligning to TRBD1. CDR1 is SGDLS, CDR2 YYNGEE, per germline. CDR3 length: 14 amino acids. Trimming cost V 2 bases and J 12 bases; bases outside gene matches: 11. CDR3: CASSVRDSGLSQFF. DNA for the CDR3: TGTGCCAGCAGCGTCCGGGACAGTGGGCTGTCGCAGTTCTTC.

The CDR3 DNA sequence: TGTGCCAGCCCGAGGACAGGGGGCACTGAAGCTTTCTTT. This encodes CASPRTGGTEAFF. This chain links TRBV3-1 with TRBJ1-1; 10 bases line up with TRBD1. In germline, CDR1 is LGHDT, CDR2 YNNKEL (reference sequence). CDR3 size: 13 residues. Losses at the gene ends were 8 bases for V and 4 bases for J; bases not matched to a gene: 4.

The V gene is TRBV15, the J gene TRBJ2-7; 7 positions match TRBD1. V lost 9 bases and J lost 4; bases outside the gene matches: 6. There are 12 residues in the CDR3. CDR1 is LNHNV and CDR2 is YYDKDF in the germline V gene (reference sequence). The CDR3 region is CATADRPYEQYF. CDR3 in DNA: TGTGCCACTGCGGACAGGCCTTACGAGCAGTACTTC.

The chain joins TRBV24-1 to TRBJ2-1, with 7 positions matching TRBD1. CDR1 and CDR2 from the germline V gene are KGHDR and SFDVKD. The length of the CDR3 is 15 residues. V lost 4 bases, J lost 0 bases, and 2 bases stayed unmatched. The CDR3 nucleotides read TGTGCCACCAGTGACAGGGACAGCTCCTACAATGAGCAGTTCTTC. It yields the protein CATSDRDSSYNEQFF.

The V call is TRBV4-3, the J call TRBJ1-2; 11 bases are a match to TRBD1. The CDR3 extends over 15 amino acids. V was pared by 4 bases and J by 8 bases, with 9 bases of the junction left unmatched. Germline V gives CDR1 LGHNA, CDR2 YSLEER. DNA of the CDR3: TGCGCCAGCAGCCGCTCGGACAGGGGGCTTGGAGGCTACACCTTC. It translates to CASSRSDRGLGGYTF.

This clonotype was found once. This chain links TRBV19 with TRBJ2-5, with TRBD1 identical over 8 bases. The germline V gene encodes CDR1 LNHDA and CDR2 SQIVND (reference sequence). With 5 bases clipped from V and 1 base from J, the junction kept 9 bases outside the gene matches. CDR3 size: 16 residues. CDR3 residues: CASSVTGGSPQETQYF. CDR3 DNA sequence: TGTGCCAGTAGTGTTACAGGGGGAAGTCCCCAAGAGACCCAGTACTTC. Filled out from reference TRBV19 and TRBJ2-5, the complete variable domain reads DGGITQSPKYLFRKEGQNVTLSCEQNLNHDAMYWYRQDPGQGLRLIYYSQIVNDFQKGDIAEGYSVSREKKESFPLTVTSAQKNPTAFYLCASSVTGGSPQETQYFGPGTRLLVL.

In nucleotides, the CDR3 is TGCAGTGCTAGGCGACTAGCGGGGAACTACAATGAGCAGTTCTTC. Residues: CSARRLAGNYNEQFF. The chain has TRBV20-1 and TRBJ2-1, with 11 bases matching TRBD2. The CDR3 covers 15 residues. V lost 3 bases to trimming and J lost 3 bases; unmatched junction nucleotides: 4. Germline V gene data show CDR1 as DFQATT and CDR2 as SNEGSKA (reference sequence).

This clonotype showed up just once. The chain is built from TRBV20-1 and TRBJ2-7; TRBD2 aligns across 11 bases. Germline CDR1 reads DFQATT; CDR2 reads SNEGSKA (reference sequence). CDR3 length: 14 residues. Unmatched junction bases numbered 7, after V lost 3 bases and J lost 6 bases. The CDR3 region has the DNA TGCAGTGCTAGCTATAGCGGGGGGGCTAGCGAGCAGTACTTC. Translated: CSASYSGGASEQYF.

This chain joins TRBV27 and TRBJ2-1, with 11 bases matching TRBD2. The CDR3 covers 16 residues. V lost 3 bases to trimming and J lost 3 bases; unmatched junction nucleotides: 4. Looked up from germline, CDR1 is MNHEY and CDR2 is SMNVEV (reference sequence). CDR3 sequence (DNA): TGTGCCAGCAGTTTCCTAGCGGGGGGCCGCTACAATGAGCAGTTCTTC. It yields the protein CASSFLAGGRYNEQFF.

CDR3 sequence: CASRRDSGANVLTF. CDR3 bases: TGTGCCAGCAGAAGAGACTCTGGGGCCAACGTCCTGACTTTC. The chain couples TRBV3-1 to TRBJ2-6; D not certain. This CDR3 is built from 14 residues. The V gene lost 6 bases and the J gene lost 0 bases, with 6 bases spanning the gap. The germline CDR1 and CDR2 sequences are LGHDT and YNNKEL (reference sequence). Using reference TRBV3-1 and TRBJ2-6 for the parts outside the CDR3, the full variable domain is DTAVSQTPKYLVTQMGNDKSIKCEQNLGHDTMYWYKQDSKKFLKIMFSYNNKELIINETVPNRFSPKSPDKAHLNLHINSLELGDSAVYFCASRRDSGANVLTFGAGSRLTVL.

The chain employs TRBV25-1 and TRBJ2-2; the D is unclear. CDR1 is MGHDK and CDR2 is SYGVNS in the germline V gene. The CDR3 spans 16 residues. V lost 4 bases, J lost 0 bases, and 12 bases lay in between. The CDR3 loop is CASSVPSAANTGELFF. The CDR3 coding sequence is TGTGCCAGCAGTGTCCCCTCGGCAGCGAACACCGGGGAGCTGTTTTTT.

This chain joins TRBV5-1 and TRBJ2-3, with TRBD1 identical over 9 bases. This CDR3 has 15 amino acids. Losses at the gene ends were 2 bases for V and 4 bases for J; bases not matched to a gene: 5. The germline CDR1 and CDR2 sequences are SGHRS and YFSETQ. As DNA, the CDR3 is TGCGCCAGCAGCTTCGACAGGGGGGGGGCAGATACGCAGTATTTT. It is translated as CASSFDRGGADTQYF.

The chain recombines TRBV30 with TRBJ2-1; D call uncertain. There are 11 residues in the CDR3. Looked up from germline, CDR1 is GTSNPN and CDR2 is SVGIG (reference sequence). The V end was cut by 0 bases, the J end by 15 bases, with 12 bases between. The CDR3 reads CAWSVQQARFF. The CDR3 DNA follows: TGTGCCTGGAGTGTACAGCAGGCGCGGTTCTTC.

In DNA, the CDR3 is TGCAGTGCTAGAGATGGGGACAGGGTCCGCGAGCAGTACTTC. Protein sequence: CSARDGDRVREQYF. The chain joins TRBV20-1 to TRBJ2-7; 9 bases map to TRBD1. CDR1 and CDR2 (germline): DFQATT, SNEGSKA (reference sequence). With V trimmed by 0 bases and J by 6 bases, 6 bases remained unmatched. The CDR3 has 14 residues.

The genes are TRBV7-8 and TRBJ2-2, with a weak D call TRBD1 (6 bases). Germline V CDR1 and CDR2: SGHVS, FQNEAQ. The CDR3 spans 15 residues. With 2 bases removed from V and 7 bases from J, the gap between germline ends came to 14 bases. The CDR3 protein is CASSLWAGDVGELFF. The CDR3 nucleotides are TGTGCCAGCAGCTTATGGGCAGGGGATGTCGGGGAGCTGTTTTTT.

This chain links TRBV7-2 with TRBJ1-2; weak D call: TRBD1 (6 bases). In germline, CDR1 is SGHTA, CDR2 FQGNSA. The CDR3 sequence is 14 residues long. The V gene lost 5 bases and the J gene lost 2 bases, with 12 bases spanning the gap. CDR3 amino acids: CASSPGTRNYGYTF. For the CDR3, the DNA is TGTGCCAGCAGCCCCGGGACACGGAACTATGGCTACACCTTC.

The chain is built from TRBV6-4 and TRBJ2-1; 13 nucleotides align to TRBD2. Unmatched junction bases numbered 7, after V lost 5 bases and J lost 9 bases. The CDR3 totals 15 residues. Germline V gene lookup returns CDR1 MRHNA and CDR2 SNTAGT. The CDR3 coding sequence is TGTGCCAGCAGTCCCGGGACTAGCGGGGTTGGTGAGCAGTTCTTC. This gives the protein CASSPGTSGVGEQFF.

The J gene is TRBJ2-3, the V gene TRBV29-1, with D perhaps TRBD1 (6 bases). V lost 3 bases to trimming and J lost 8 bases, with 15 bases between them. CDR3 length: 13 residues. CDR1 is SQVTM, CDR2 ANQGSEA, per germline. CDR3 in DNA: TGCAGCGTTGATTGGCAGGGGATTGGTACGCAGTATTTT. Protein product: CSVDWQGIGTQYF.

This chain connects TRBV7-3 to TRBJ2-7; 10 bases match TRBD2. Germline CDR1 is SGHTA and CDR2 is FQGTGA. The V gene end was trimmed by 5 bases and the J gene end by 3 bases; junction bases not matched to a gene: 10. The CDR3 is 16 amino acids. The CDR3 DNA follows: TGTGCCAGCAGCCCCAGCGGGGGGGCGCAGATCTACGAGCAGTACTTC. Translated: CASSPSGGAQIYEQYF.

As for this clonotype: A read error is likely, as this CDR3 ends without the conserved phenylalanine or tryptophan. The chain couples TRBV20-1 to TRBJ1-1; 7 bases line up with TRBD1. Germline CDR1 is DFQATT and CDR2 is SNEGSKA (reference sequence). V was clipped by 6 bases and J by 1 base; unmatched bases: 8. This CDR3 contains 14 residues. CDR3 protein: CSAKGQRKNTEAFS. DNA of the CDR3: TGCAGTGCCAAGGGACAGAGAAAGAACACTGAAGCTTTCTCT.

V and J are TRBV30 and TRBJ2-3; D possibly corresponds to TRBD2 (6 bases). The CDR3 is 14 residues long. Germline values: CDR1 GTSNPN, CDR2 SVGIG (reference sequence). V was cut by 3 bases and J by 4 bases, with 14 bases left in between. This chain's CDR3 is CAWSDGTAADTQYF. The CDR3 nucleotides are TGTGCCTGGAGCGACGGGACTGCGGCAGATACGCAGTATTTT.

The chain carries TRBV11-2 and TRBJ2-2; TRBD1 might be the D (6 bases). This CDR3 has 14 residues. The V and J ends lost 7 bases and 0 bases respectively, with 9 bases between them. Germline V CDR1 and CDR2: SGHAT, FQNNGV. This chain's CDR3 is CASTRTANTGELFF. The CDR3 DNA is TGTGCCAGCACCAGGACAGCGAACACCGGGGAGCTGTTTTTT. The entire variable domain, with the rest obtained from reference TRBV11-2 and TRBJ2-2, is as follows: EAGVAQSPRYKIIEKRQSVAFWCNPISGHATLYWYQQILGQGPKLLIQFQNNGVVDDSQLPKDRFSAERLKGVDSTLKIQPAKLEDSAVYLCASTRTANTGELFFGEGSRLTVL.

The chain has TRBV9 and TRBJ1-6; D is uncertain. CDR3 size: 13 residues. CDR1 is SGDLS, CDR2 YYNGEE, per germline. V shed 0 bases and J shed 12 bases, with 10 bases lying between them. CDR3 in amino acids: CASSVGGSGPLHF. The CDR3 nucleotides are TGTGCCAGCAGCGTAGGAGGTTCCGGACCCCTCCACTTT.

This rearrangement joins TRBV20-1 to TRBJ1-2; D perhaps matches TRBD1 (6 bases). The V and J ends lost 0 bases and 3 bases respectively, with 17 bases between them. CDR3 size: 16 residues. CDR1 is DFQATT and CDR2 is SNEGSKA in the germline V gene (reference sequence). CDR3 amino acids: CSARDDSGTPDYGYTF. CDR3 nucleotides: TGCAGTGCTAGAGATGACTCCGGGACACCCGACTATGGCTACACCTTC.

CDR3 coding DNA: TGCGCCAGCAGCCAAGTTTTGATGGAGGAGCAGTACTTC. Amino acid sequence: CASSQVLMEEQYF. This chain connects TRBV4-1 to TRBJ2-7; D remains ambiguous. With 1 base removed from V and 7 bases from J, the gap between germline ends came to 11 bases. The CDR3 has 13 amino acids. CDR1 MGHRA and CDR2 YSYEKL come from the germline V gene.

V usage is TRBV18 and J usage is TRBJ1-4, with a tentative D call TRBD1 (5 bases). CDR1 and CDR2 (germline): KGHSH, LQKENI. V was trimmed by 3 bases and J by 5 bases, leaving 16 bases between them. The CDR3 runs to 16 residues. CDR3 protein: CASSPGSGPVNEKLFF. In nucleotides, the CDR3 is TGTGCCAGCTCACCTGGTTCGGGACCGGTGAATGAAAAACTGTTTTTT.

The rearrangement joins TRBV28 to TRBJ1-4, with a possible D match to TRBD1 (6 bases). Per the germline V gene, CDR1 is MDHEN and CDR2 is SYDVKM. This CDR3 region has 16 residues. V shed 6 bases and J shed 5 bases, with 19 bases lying between them. The CDR3: CASRPLDSDQNEKLFF. CDR3 nucleotide sequence: TGTGCCAGCAGACCCCTGGACAGCGATCAAAATGAAAAACTGTTTTTT. Full variable domain (outside the CDR3, taken from reference TRBV28 and TRBJ1-4): DVKVTQSSRYLVKRTGEKVFLECVQDMDHENMFWYRQDPGLGLRLIYFSYDVKMKEKGDIPEGYSVSREKKERFSLILESASTNQTSMYLCASRPLDSDQNEKLFFGSGTQLSVL.

The gene calls are TRBV20-1 and TRBJ2-1, with 11 bases fitting TRBD2. This CDR3 is 16 amino acids long. J lost 4 bases, V lost 3 bases, and 8 bases had no gene match. The V gene's germline CDR1 is DFQATT and CDR2 SNEGSKA (reference sequence). Written as DNA, the CDR3 is TGCAGTGCTAGGATTATAGCGGGGGGGTCTTACAATGAGCAGTTCTTC. Translation gives CSARIIAGGSYNEQFF.

This clonotype was recorded once. The genes are TRBV5-1 and TRBJ2-7; either TRBD1 or TRBD2 may supply D (5 bases each). The ends were cut back, 0 bases at V and 3 bases at J, with 10 bases in the middle. The CDR3 consists of 14 residues. Germline V lookup: CDR1 SGHRS, CDR2 YFSETQ. The CDR3 reads CASSLGDGNYEQYF. In nucleotides, the CDR3 is TGCGCCAGCAGCTTGGGGGACGGTAACTACGAGCAGTACTTC.